Listed below are T cell receptor beta chains from one sample, sequenced in a study of blood T cells in healthy people across ages. TCRdb reanalysed the 5' RACE reads using MiXCR and keeps one entry per CDR3 protein. This table holds about 970,000 distinct CDR3 sequences, roughly half found once. Source material: blood. The receptors originated from a woman aged 55-69 years in good health. Both conserved end residues are part of each CDR3. The order of the fields is V gene, D gene, clone size, J gene, CDR3 DNA, CDR3 protein. A D gene is named only where the DNA matches it firmly. Expanded clones get a size class; other rows say once, few or many, or leave the size out.

v_call: TRBV28; d_call: -; clone_size: -; j_call: TRBJ2-7; cdr3_nt: TGTGCCAGCAGTTTAACCCGCGAAGCTCCGAATTCGTACGAGCAGTACTTC; cdr3_aa: CASSLTREAPNSYEQYF
v_call: TRBV5-1; d_call: -; clone_size: few; j_call: TRBJ2-2; cdr3_nt: TGCGCCAGCATCGGTGGGAGCGGCACCGGGGAGCTGTTTTTT; cdr3_aa: CASIGGSGTGELFF
v_call: TRBV6-5; d_call: -; clone_size: -; j_call: TRBJ1-2; cdr3_nt: TGTGCCAGCATCAACCGCCCGGGGGGGCAAGGAGGCTACACCTTC; cdr3_aa: CASINRPGGQGGYTF
v_call: TRBV4-1; d_call: TRBD1; clone_size: -; j_call: TRBJ2-5; cdr3_nt: TGCGCCAGCAGCCTCCGAGGGACAGCCAAAGAGACCCAGTACTTC; cdr3_aa: CASSLRGTAKETQYF
v_call: TRBV12-3/TRBV12-4; d_call: -; clone_size: many; j_call: TRBJ2-3; cdr3_nt: TGTGCCAGCAGTTCTGGTGGAGGAGATACGCAGTATTTT; cdr3_aa: CASSSGGGDTQYF
v_call: TRBV20-1; d_call: -; clone_size: once; j_call: TRBJ1-2; cdr3_nt: TGCAGTGCTAGAGATCGAGGGGCCATCTATGGCTACACCTTC; cdr3_aa: CSARDRGAIYGYTF
v_call: TRBV6-6; d_call: -; clone_size: once; j_call: TRBJ2-3; cdr3_nt: TGTGCCAGCTTGCCGGGTTATAGCAGAACAGATACGCAGTATTTT; cdr3_aa: CASLPGYSRTDTQYF
v_call: TRBV20-1; d_call: TRBD2; clone_size: -; j_call: TRBJ2-7; cdr3_nt: TGCAGTGCCTCTGGGACTAGCGGCTTTTACGAGCAGTACTTC; cdr3_aa: CSASGTSGFYEQYF
v_call: TRBV12-3/TRBV12-4; d_call: TRBD1; clone_size: -; j_call: TRBJ1-2; cdr3_nt: TGTGCCAGCAGAGGCGGGACAGGGAGCAACTATGGCTACACCTTC; cdr3_aa: CASRGGTGSNYGYTF
v_call: TRBV20-1; d_call: TRBD2; clone_size: many; j_call: TRBJ2-7; cdr3_nt: TGCAGTGCTAGAGATGATCTAGCGGGGATCTCCTACGAGCAGTACTTC; cdr3_aa: CSARDDLAGISYEQYF
v_call: TRBV20-1; d_call: -; clone_size: -; j_call: TRBJ1-6; cdr3_nt: TGCAGTGCTTCGAGGGGCACGCAGACACCCCTCCACTTT; cdr3_aa: CSASRGTQTPLHF
v_call: TRBV4-3; d_call: -; clone_size: -; j_call: TRBJ2-7; cdr3_nt: TGCGCCAGCAGCCAAGTAGTCGCAGGTGAGGCCGACGAGCAGTACTTC; cdr3_aa: CASSQVVAGEADEQYF
v_call: TRBV9; d_call: TRBD2; clone_size: -; j_call: TRBJ2-1; cdr3_nt: TGTGCCAGCAGCGTAGGACCGGGGACTAGCAGCGACAATGGGCAGTTCTTC; cdr3_aa: CASSVGPGTSSDNGQFF
v_call: TRBV12-3/TRBV12-4; d_call: TRBD2; clone_size: -; j_call: TRBJ2-7; cdr3_nt: TGTGCCAGCCAATCGGGGGGAGCGGGAGTCAGAGCAAATGAGCAGTACTTC; cdr3_aa: CASQSGGAGVRANEQYF
v_call: TRBV20-1; d_call: TRBD2; clone_size: few; j_call: TRBJ2-1; cdr3_nt: TGCAGTGCTAGTGCCTCCCCGAGCGGGAGGGACAATGAGCAGTTCTTC; cdr3_aa: CSASASPSGRDNEQFF
v_call: TRBV27; d_call: -; clone_size: -; j_call: TRBJ2-3; cdr3_nt: TGTGCCAGCAGCCCTGGGGGCGGGAGAAACAATGAGCAGTATTTT; cdr3_aa: CASSPGGGRNNEQYF
v_call: TRBV7-6; d_call: -; clone_size: -; j_call: TRBJ1-5; cdr3_nt: TGTGCCAGCAGCTTATCGGCAGGGGCCCCCGCGGGCAATCAGCCCCAGCATTTT; cdr3_aa: CASSLSAGAPAGNQPQHF
v_call: TRBV29-1; d_call: -; clone_size: -; j_call: TRBJ2-2; cdr3_nt: TGCAGCGTGACTAGAAACACCGGGGAGCTGTTTTTT; cdr3_aa: CSVTRNTGELFF
v_call: TRBV7-2; d_call: -; clone_size: many; j_call: TRBJ2-5; cdr3_nt: TGTGCCAGCAGCTTAGCGGGAGGGGGAGAGACCCAGTACTTC; cdr3_aa: CASSLAGGGETQYF
v_call: TRBV10-3; d_call: TRBD2; clone_size: few; j_call: TRBJ2-3; cdr3_nt: TGTGCCATCAGTGACGGGGGGGCGGCTCCCACAGATACGCAGTATTTT; cdr3_aa: CAISDGGAAPTDTQYF
v_call: TRBV5-1; d_call: -; clone_size: -; j_call: TRBJ1-2; cdr3_nt: TGCGCCAGCAAGCCAGACCGTAACTATGGCTACACCTTC; cdr3_aa: CASKPDRNYGYTF
v_call: TRBV12-3/TRBV12-4; d_call: TRBD2; clone_size: -; j_call: TRBJ2-7; cdr3_nt: TGTGCCAGCAGTTTAGAGGGTGGACTAGCAGGATACAATGAGCAGTACTTC; cdr3_aa: CASSLEGGLAGYNEQYF
v_call: TRBV12-3/TRBV12-4; d_call: TRBD2; clone_size: -; j_call: TRBJ2-5; cdr3_nt: TGTGCCAGCAGTTTAGCAGCGGGAGGGCCTGGCAATGAGCAGTACTTC; cdr3_aa: CASSLAAGGPGNEQYF
v_call: TRBV25-1; d_call: TRBD1; clone_size: -; j_call: TRBJ1-3; cdr3_nt: TGTGCCAGCAGGGACAGGACCTCTGGAAACACCATATATTTT; cdr3_aa: CASRDRTSGNTIYF
v_call: TRBV24-1; d_call: -; clone_size: -; j_call: TRBJ2-3; cdr3_nt: TGTGCCACGGCGGGACTCGATGCTTCCGGCACAGATACGCAGTATTTT; cdr3_aa: CATAGLDASGTDTQYF
v_call: TRBV7-2; d_call: -; clone_size: few; j_call: TRBJ2-4; cdr3_nt: TGTGCCAGCAGCTCCGGACTGCACAAAAACATTCAGTACTTC; cdr3_aa: CASSSGLHKNIQYF
v_call: TRBV15; d_call: TRBD2; clone_size: once; j_call: TRBJ2-5; cdr3_nt: TGTGCCACCAGCAGAGTCCCCTTTTATAATAGCGGGAGGGTTGAGACCCAGTACTTC; cdr3_aa: CATSRVPFYNSGRVETQYF
v_call: TRBV12-3/TRBV12-4; d_call: TRBD2; clone_size: many; j_call: TRBJ2-4; cdr3_nt: TGTGCCAGCAGCAAAGAACTAGCGGGACACATTCAGTACTTC; cdr3_aa: CASSKELAGHIQYF
v_call: TRBV12-3/TRBV12-4; d_call: TRBD1; clone_size: few; j_call: TRBJ2-2; cdr3_nt: TGTGCCAGCAGGTCCGGGACAGGAGTTTACGGGGAGCTGTTTTTT; cdr3_aa: CASRSGTGVYGELFF
v_call: TRBV20-1; d_call: TRBD2; clone_size: -; j_call: TRBJ2-1; cdr3_nt: TGCAGTGCTGGAGTAGCGGGAGAGGGGTTCTTC; cdr3_aa: CSAGVAGEGFF
v_call: TRBV3-1; d_call: -; clone_size: once; j_call: TRBJ2-5; cdr3_nt: TGTGCCAGCAGCCAACACCCTCCGGGACTCAGAGTGACCCAGTACTTC; cdr3_aa: CASSQHPPGLRVTQYF
v_call: TRBV5-1; d_call: -; clone_size: few; j_call: TRBJ2-1; cdr3_nt: TGCGCCAGCAGCTTACAGTCTACGGATGAGCAGTTCTTC; cdr3_aa: CASSLQSTDEQFF
v_call: TRBV20-1; d_call: -; clone_size: few; j_call: TRBJ2-3; cdr3_nt: TGCAGTCGCGGGAACGATGGAACAGATACGCAGTATTTT; cdr3_aa: CSRGNDGTDTQYF
v_call: TRBV4-3; d_call: TRBD2; clone_size: -; j_call: TRBJ2-3; cdr3_nt: TGCGCCAGCAGCCGCCAAATCGGGACTAGCGGGAGTGCTGGCACAGATACGCAGTATTTT; cdr3_aa: CASSRQIGTSGSAGTDTQYF
v_call: TRBV27; d_call: -; clone_size: once; j_call: TRBJ1-2; cdr3_nt: TGTGCCAGCAGGGGGGGAGGAGCTAACTATGGCTACACCTTC; cdr3_aa: CASRGGGANYGYTF
v_call: TRBV4-3; d_call: -; clone_size: once; j_call: TRBJ1-2; cdr3_nt: TGCGCCAGCAGCCAAGATCGGCAGGGACTTAACTATGGCTACACCTTC; cdr3_aa: CASSQDRQGLNYGYTF
v_call: TRBV11-2; d_call: -; clone_size: -; j_call: TRBJ2-1; cdr3_nt: TGTGCCAGCAGCCCGCTGGACAGCTCCTACAATGAGCAGTTCTTC; cdr3_aa: CASSPLDSSYNEQFF
v_call: TRBV20-1; d_call: -; clone_size: -; j_call: TRBJ1-2; cdr3_nt: TGCAGTGCCACGACAGGCTATGCGAGTGGCTACACCTTC; cdr3_aa: CSATTGYASGYTF
v_call: TRBV29-1; d_call: TRBD2; clone_size: -; j_call: TRBJ2-1; cdr3_nt: TGCAGCGCCCGGACTAGCCCTATCTCCTACAATGAGCAGTTCTTC; cdr3_aa: CSARTSPISYNEQFF
v_call: TRBV7-2; d_call: -; clone_size: -; j_call: TRBJ2-1; cdr3_nt: TGTGCCAGCAGCTTACTTTTGGGCGGCCATGAGCAGTTCTTC; cdr3_aa: CASSLLLGGHEQFF
v_call: TRBV5-4; d_call: TRBD2; clone_size: -; j_call: TRBJ2-7; cdr3_nt: TGTGCCAGCAGCTTGGTTCGGACTAGCGGGATTTGGCCCTACGAGCAGTACTTC; cdr3_aa: CASSLVRTSGIWPYEQYF